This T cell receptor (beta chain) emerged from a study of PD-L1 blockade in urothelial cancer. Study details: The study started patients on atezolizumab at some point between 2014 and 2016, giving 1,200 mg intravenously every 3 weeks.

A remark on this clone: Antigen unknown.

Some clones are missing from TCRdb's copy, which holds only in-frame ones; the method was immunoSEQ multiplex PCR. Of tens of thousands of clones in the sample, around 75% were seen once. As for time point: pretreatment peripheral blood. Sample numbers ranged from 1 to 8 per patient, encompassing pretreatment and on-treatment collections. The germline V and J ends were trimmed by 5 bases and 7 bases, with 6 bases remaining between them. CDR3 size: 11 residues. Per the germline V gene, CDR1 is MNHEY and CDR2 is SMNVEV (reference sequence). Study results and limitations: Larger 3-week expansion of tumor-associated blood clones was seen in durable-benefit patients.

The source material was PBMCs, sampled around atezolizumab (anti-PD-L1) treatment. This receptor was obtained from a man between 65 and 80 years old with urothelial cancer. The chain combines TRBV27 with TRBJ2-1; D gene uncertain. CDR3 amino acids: CASSLYNEQFF. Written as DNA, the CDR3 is TGTGCCAGCAGTCTCTATAATGAGCAGTTCTTC.